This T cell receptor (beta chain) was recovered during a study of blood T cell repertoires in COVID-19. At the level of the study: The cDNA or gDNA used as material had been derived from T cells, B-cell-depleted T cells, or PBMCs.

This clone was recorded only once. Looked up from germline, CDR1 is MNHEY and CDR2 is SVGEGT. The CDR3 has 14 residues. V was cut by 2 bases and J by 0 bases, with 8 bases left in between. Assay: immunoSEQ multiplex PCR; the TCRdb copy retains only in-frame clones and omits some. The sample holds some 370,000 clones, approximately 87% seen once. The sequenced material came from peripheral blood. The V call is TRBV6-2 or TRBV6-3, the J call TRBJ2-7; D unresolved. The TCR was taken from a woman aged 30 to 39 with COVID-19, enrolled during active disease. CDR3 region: CASSYETSSYEQYF. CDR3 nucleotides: TGTGCCAGCAGTTACGAAACGAGCTCCTACGAGCAGTACTTC.